Each of the 22 T cell receptor beta chains below was sequenced from the same sample in a study of blood T cell repertoires in COVID-19. Only in-frame clones appear in the TCRdb table, and some are missing; sequencing was by immunoSEQ multiplex PCR. The sample has about 190,000 clones, roughly four fifths seen once; the top ten hold roughly 13%. The material sequenced was peripheral blood. These receptors were obtained from a man in his fifties or sixties who had recovered from COVID-19.

This rearrangement joins TRBV7-2 to TRBJ1-3; D is perhaps TRBD1 (5 bases). Looked up from germline, CDR1 is SGHTA and CDR2 is FQGNSA. The CDR3 spans 14 residues. V lost 5 bases and J lost 4, with 12 bases in between. The CDR3 coding sequence is TGTGCCAGCAGCCCCCAGGGTGGAGGAAACACCATATATTTT. It codes for CASSPQGGGNTIYF.

The chain uses TRBV7-3 and TRBJ2-1; tentative D call: TRBD2 (5 bases). The CDR3 runs to 18 residues. From germline, CDR1 is SGHTA and CDR2 FQGTGA. Deletions cut 0 bases from V and 1 base from J, with 16 bases between. This chain's CDR3 is CASSLTPLTRGSYNEQFF. For the CDR3, the DNA is TGTGCCAGCAGCTTAACACCACTCACTAGAGGGTCCTACAATGAGCAGTTCTTC. The variable domain in full, with the rest retrieved from reference TRBV7-3 and TRBJ2-1, is GAGVSQTPSNKVTEKGKYVELRCDPISGHTALYWYRQSLGQGPEFLIYFQGTGAADDSGLPNDRFFAVRPEGSVSTLKIQRTERGDSAVYLCASSLTPLTRGSYNEQFFGPGTRLTVL.

The chain combines TRBV3-1 (or the pseudogene TRBV3-2) with TRBJ1-4; 11 positions agree with TRBD1. The V gene's germline CDR1 is LGHDT and CDR2 YNNKEL (reference sequence). The CDR3 is 15 amino acids. V shed 3 bases, J shed 7 bases, and the junction held 4 bases outside the gene matches. Here the CDR3 DNA reads TGTGCCAGCAGCCATACCGGGACAGGGGGTGAAAAACTGTTTTTT. Protein sequence: CASSHTGTGGEKLFF.

The J gene is TRBJ2-7, the V gene TRBV11-3; possibly TRBD2 for D (5 bases). The CDR3 totals 14 residues. V gave up 5 bases and J gave up 0 bases, with 11 bases separating them. The V gene's germline CDR1 is SGHNT and CDR2 YENEEA. The DNA of the CDR3 is TGTGCCAGCAGCACTAGTCAGTACTCCTACGAGCAGTACTTC. This translates into CASSTSQYSYEQYF.

The rearrangement links TRBV7-2 to TRBJ2-1; 15 nucleotides agree with TRBD2. Germline V gene lookup returns CDR1 SGHTA and CDR2 FQGNSA. Germline trimming cut 7 bases from V and 2 bases from J; bases unmatched to any gene: 6. The CDR3 is 17 amino acids. CDR3 sequence (DNA): TGTGCCAGCACCTCGGGACTAGCGGGAGGAACCTACAATGAGCAGTTCTTC. Translation: CASTSGLAGGTYNEQFF.

The chain combines TRBV20-1 with TRBJ1-1; possible D gene TRBD1, 5 bases. The CDR3 covers 11 residues. Germline V gives CDR1 DFQATT, CDR2 SNEGSKA (reference sequence). Trimming shortened V by 5 bases and J by 5 bases, and 9 bases separated the two germline ends. The CDR3 DNA reads as TGCAGTGCTCAGGGTGTGACTGAAGCTTTCTTT. Its protein product is CSAQGVTEAFF.

There are a few counts of this clone. CDR3 in DNA: TGCGCCAGCAGGCGACAGACCAAGAATGAAAAACTGTTTTTT. It encodes CASRRQTKNEKLFF. The chain carries TRBV5-1 and TRBJ1-4, with D possibly matching TRBD1 (5 bases). Deletions cut 5 bases from V and 5 bases from J, with 13 bases between. Germline CDR1 is SGHRS and CDR2 is YFSETQ. CDR3 length: 14 residues.

This clone has a single count. This chain connects TRBV19 to TRBJ2-7; 8 bases map to TRBD2. V lost 1 base, J lost 3 bases, and 5 bases stayed unmatched. CDR1 LNHDA and CDR2 SQIVND come from the germline V gene (reference sequence). CDR3 length: 15 residues. CDR3 amino acids: CASSIGDGRVYEQYF. CDR3 nucleotides: TGTGCCAGTAGTATAGGAGACGGGAGGGTCTACGAGCAGTACTTC.

The chain recombines TRBV29-1 with TRBJ2-1, with TRBD2 identical over 8 bases. The germline V gene encodes CDR1 SQVTM and CDR2 ANQGSEA. Trimming removed 7 bases from V and 3 bases from J; junction bases left unmatched: 2. The CDR3 has 12 amino acids. CDR3 DNA: TGCAGCGGGACTAGCTTCTACAATGAGCAGTTCTTC. Translated: CSGTSFYNEQFF.

The chain uses TRBV24-1 and TRBJ2-3; 9 bases map to TRBD2. After removal of 4 bases from V and 6 bases from J, the junction contained 7 bases not matched to a gene. The V gene's germline CDR1 is KGHDR and CDR2 SFDVKD. The CDR3 is 15 residues long. In DNA form, the CDR3 reads TGTGCCACCAGTGACCCTAGCGGGAACACCGATACGCAGTATTTT. Amino acid sequence: CATSDPSGNTDTQYF.

The V gene is TRBV24-1, the J gene TRBJ2-1; 8 positions match TRBD1. The V and J ends lost 5 bases and 8 bases, in that order; junction bases with no gene match: 7. The germline V gene encodes CDR1 KGHDR and CDR2 SFDVKD. The CDR3 is 14 amino acids. The CDR3 loop is CATSATQGAYEQFF. The CDR3, as DNA: TGTGCCACCAGTGCCACCCAGGGGGCCTATGAGCAGTTCTTC.

The rearrangement links TRBV19 to TRBJ2-3; 8 bases match TRBD2. Germline V gene sequence: CDR1 LNHDA, CDR2 SQIVND (reference sequence). V lost 3 bases, J lost 0 bases, and 8 bases stayed unmatched. This CDR3 spans 17 amino acids. This CDR3 is CASSISTSGRSTDTQYF. The CDR3 coding sequence is TGTGCCAGTAGTATCAGTACCAGCGGGAGAAGCACAGATACGCAGTATTTT.

V is TRBV6-5 and J is TRBJ2-1; 9 bases align to TRBD2. The CDR3 totals 15 residues. Germline CDR1 and CDR2: MNHEY and SVGAGI. With V trimmed by 5 bases and J by 7 bases, 9 bases remained unmatched. Here the CDR3 reads CASSREGSGRNEQFF. In DNA, the CDR3 is TGTGCCAGCAGTCGAGAGGGTAGCGGGAGAAATGAGCAGTTCTTC.

This CDR3 reads CASSMGTGASHQHF. The CDR3 DNA reads as TGTGCCAGTAGTATGGGGACAGGGGCGTCACACCAGCATTTT. This chain connects TRBV19 to TRBJ1-5, with 10 positions matching TRBD1. The germline V gene has CDR1 LNHDA and CDR2 SQIVND (reference sequence). The CDR3 covers 14 residues. The V gene end was trimmed by 3 bases and the J gene end by 12 bases; junction bases not matched to a gene: 8.

The chain is built from TRBV6-6 and TRBJ2-1; TRBD2 matches at 8 bases. The CDR3 consists of 14 residues. Germline V lookup: CDR1 MNHNY, CDR2 SVGAGI (reference sequence). V lost 6 bases and J lost 5; bases outside the gene matches: 6. CDR3 sequence: CASSPGTSDNEQFF. The DNA of the CDR3 is TGTGCCAGCAGCCCCGGGACTAGTGACAATGAGCAGTTCTTC.

The chain recombines TRBV30 with TRBJ2-5; TRBD1 matches 8 bases. V was clipped by 5 bases and J by 2 bases; unmatched bases: 7. This CDR3 spans 14 amino acids. Germline CDR1 is GTSNPN and CDR2 is SVGIG (reference sequence). CDR3 residues: CAWGGQGRQETQYF. As DNA, the CDR3 is TGTGCCTGGGGAGGACAGGGACGACAAGAGACCCAGTACTTC.

This chain joins TRBV27 and TRBJ2-7; D might be TRBD2 (6 bases). CDR1 MNHEY and CDR2 SMNVEV come from the germline V gene (reference sequence). The CDR3 is 14 amino acids. V lost 3 bases, J lost 3 bases, and 12 bases lay in between. CDR3 protein: CASSLRWGVYEQYF. The DNA for the CDR3 is TGTGCCAGCAGTTTGCGGTGGGGGGTCTACGAGCAGTACTTC.

The chain combines TRBV19 with TRBJ1-1; 7 bases align to TRBD1. CDR1 is LNHDA, CDR2 SQIVND, per germline (reference sequence). After removal of 6 bases from V and 0 bases from J, the junction contained 7 bases not matched to a gene. The CDR3 spans 15 residues. In nucleotides, the CDR3 is TGTGCCAGTAGATGGGACAGCAGAATGAACACTGAAGCTTTCTTT. This gives the protein CASRWDSRMNTEAFF.

CDR3 DNA: TGTGCCAGCAGTAGGACAGGGAACTCACCCCTCCACTTT. Encoded protein: CASSRTGNSPLHF. This sequence joins TRBV27 and TRBJ1-6, with 8 bases lining up with TRBD1. The CDR3 is made up of 13 amino acids. The ends lost 5 bases at V and 10 bases at J; junction bases unmatched: 4. Germline CDR1 is MNHEY and CDR2 is SMNVEV (reference sequence).

V and J are TRBV6-1 and TRBJ2-4; weak D call: TRBD1 (5 bases). The CDR3 covers 15 residues. Germline-derived CDR1 and CDR2 are MNHNS and SASEGT. V dropped 1 base and J dropped 6 bases, with 13 bases sitting between them. The CDR3 sequence is CASSEGFGALNIQYF. The CDR3 nucleotides are TGTGCCAGCAGTGAAGGGTTTGGGGCTTTAAACATTCAGTACTTC.

The chain joins TRBV11-2 to TRBJ2-7; D is perhaps TRBD2 (7 bases). Trimming shortened V by 1 base and J by 1 base, and 17 bases separated the two germline ends. CDR3 length: 17 residues. In germline, CDR1 is SGHAT, CDR2 FQNNGV. The CDR3 region has the DNA TGTGCCAGCAGCTTAGCTAGCGGACAGTCTTTTTCCTACGAGCAGTACTTC. This encodes CASSLASGQSFSYEQYF.

The chain combines TRBV2 with TRBJ2-2; D uncertain. Germline CDR1 SNHLY, CDR2 FYNNEI. Deletions cut 6 bases from V and 0 bases from J, with 8 bases between. The CDR3 runs to 14 residues. CDR3 region: CASRGRPNTGELFF. CDR3 in DNA: TGTGCCAGCAGAGGCAGGCCGAACACCGGGGAGCTGTTTTTT.